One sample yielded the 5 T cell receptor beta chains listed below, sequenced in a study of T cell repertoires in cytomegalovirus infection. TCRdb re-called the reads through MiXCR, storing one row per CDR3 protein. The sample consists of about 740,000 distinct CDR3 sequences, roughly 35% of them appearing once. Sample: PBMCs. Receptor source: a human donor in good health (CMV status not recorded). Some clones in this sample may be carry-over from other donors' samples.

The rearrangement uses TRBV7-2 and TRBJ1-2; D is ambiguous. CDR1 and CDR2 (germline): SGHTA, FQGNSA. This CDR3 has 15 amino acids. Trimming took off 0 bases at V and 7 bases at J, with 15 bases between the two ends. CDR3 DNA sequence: TGTGCCAGCAGCTTAGCGTCCCCTAGAGGTGGTGGCTACACCTTC. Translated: CASSLASPRGGGYTF.

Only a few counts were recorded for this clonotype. CDR3 in amino acids: CASSSHPDGRFGEQYF. CDR3 sequence (DNA): TGTGCCAGCAGCTCCCACCCGGACGGACGCTTTGGCGAGCAGTACTTC. The chain is built from TRBV28 and TRBJ2-7; D ambiguous. V was cut by 6 bases and J by 6 bases, with 24 bases left in between. CDR1 MDHEN and CDR2 SYDVKM come from the germline V gene. This CDR3 has 16 amino acids.

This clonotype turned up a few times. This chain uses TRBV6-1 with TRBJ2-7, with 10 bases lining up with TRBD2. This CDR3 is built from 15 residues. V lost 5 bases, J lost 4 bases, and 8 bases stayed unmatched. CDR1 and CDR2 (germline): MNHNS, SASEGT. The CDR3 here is CASSTASGGYYEQYF. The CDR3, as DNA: TGTGCCAGCAGTACCGCTAGCGGGGGCTATTACGAGCAGTACTTC.

The DNA of the CDR3 is TGTGCCAGCAGCCATACCCAGGGGAGCGGGGCCAACGTCCTGACTTTC. Translation: CASSHTQGSGANVLTF. V is TRBV7-9 and J is TRBJ2-6, with D perhaps TRBD1 (6 bases). V lost 5 bases to trimming and J lost 4 bases, with 15 bases between them. This CDR3 comprises 16 residues. The V gene's germline CDR1 is SEHNR and CDR2 FQNEAQ (reference sequence).

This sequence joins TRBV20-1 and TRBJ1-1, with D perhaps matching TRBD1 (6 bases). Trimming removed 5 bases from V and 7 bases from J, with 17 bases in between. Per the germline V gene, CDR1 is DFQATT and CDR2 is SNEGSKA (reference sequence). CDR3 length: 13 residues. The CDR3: CSAASPGAVEAFF. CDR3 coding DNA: TGCAGTGCTGCCAGTCCAGGGGCTGTTGAAGCTTTCTTT.